The rows below give T cell receptor beta chains drawn from one sample of a study of blood T cell repertoires in COVID-19. Libraries were prepared by immunoSEQ multiplex PCR; TCRdb keeps only in-frame clonotypes and omits some of them. Of around 90,000 clones listed, about 85% were seen once; the top ten hold approximately 10%. Sequenced material: peripheral blood. The receptors derive from an older woman with active or convalescent COVID-19. CDR3s include the opening cysteine and the closing phenylalanine or tryptophan. A D gene is named only where the DNA matches it firmly. Clone size, where shown, is once, few, many, or a class for clones that have expanded.

CDR3nt: TGTGCCAGCAGCCAGAAGGGACTTGGCACTGAAGCTTTCTTT
CDR3aa: CASSQKGLGTEAFF
abundance: -
j_gene: TRBJ1-1
d_gene: -
v_gene: TRBV3-1/TRBV3-2

CDR3nt: TGTGCCAGCTGCCTGAAGGGACAGGGGGGCTATGGCTACACCTTC
CDR3aa: CASCLKGQGGYGYTF
abundance: once
j_gene: TRBJ1-2
d_gene: TRBD1
v_gene: TRBV2

CDR3nt: TGTGCCAGTAGTATGTGGTTGGGAGACGAGCAGTACTTC
CDR3aa: CASSMWLGDEQYF
abundance: -
j_gene: TRBJ2-7
d_gene: -
v_gene: TRBV19

CDR3nt: TGCGCCAGCAGCTTGGCAGGGACTAGCGGAACAGAGACCCAGTACTTC
CDR3aa: CASSLAGTSGTETQYF
abundance: few
j_gene: TRBJ2-5
d_gene: TRBD2
v_gene: TRBV5-1

CDR3nt: TGTGCCAGCTCCCCGGGACTAGCGGACGAGCAGTACTTC
CDR3aa: CASSPGLADEQYF
abundance: few
j_gene: TRBJ2-7
d_gene: TRBD2
v_gene: TRBV18

CDR3nt: TGTGCCAGCAGTACGGGACAGGGTGATTCACCCCTCCACTTT
CDR3aa: CASSTGQGDSPLHF
abundance: -
j_gene: TRBJ1-6
d_gene: TRBD1
v_gene: TRBV25-1

CDR3nt: TGTGCCAGCTCATCCCTGGAAGCTTTCTTT
CDR3aa: CASSSLEAFF
abundance: once
j_gene: TRBJ1-1
d_gene: -
v_gene: TRBV18

CDR3nt: TGTGCCACCAGTGATTCCGGGACAGGGACCGTAAAAGGTGAAAAACTGTTTTTT
CDR3aa: CATSDSGTGTVKGEKLFF
abundance: -
j_gene: TRBJ1-4
d_gene: TRBD1
v_gene: TRBV24-1

CDR3nt: TGTGCCAGCAGCTTAGCGCGGGCAGACTCTGGAAACACCATATATTTT
CDR3aa: CASSLARADSGNTIYF
abundance: -
j_gene: TRBJ1-3
d_gene: -
v_gene: TRBV7-6

CDR3nt: TGTGCCATCCCAAGGGGCAGGGAGGGGTATGGCTACACCTTC
CDR3aa: CAIPRGREGYGYTF
abundance: once
j_gene: TRBJ1-2
d_gene: -
v_gene: TRBV28

CDR3nt: TGTGCCAGCAGCCCCGACACGAACACTGAAGCTTTCTTT
CDR3aa: CASSPDTNTEAFF
abundance: -
j_gene: TRBJ1-1
d_gene: -
v_gene: TRBV11-2

CDR3nt: TGTGCCACCAGTGATGCGACAGGGATCGGGGAGCTGTTTTTT
CDR3aa: CATSDATGIGELFF
abundance: -
j_gene: TRBJ2-2
d_gene: TRBD1
v_gene: TRBV24-1

CDR3nt: TGTGCCAGCAGTTATGCGGGGCGCTTGTACGAGCAGTACTTC
CDR3aa: CASSYAGRLYEQYF
abundance: -
j_gene: TRBJ2-7
d_gene: -
v_gene: TRBV6-6

CDR3nt: TGTGCCAGCAGACGTAGCGGGGGCCCCCATTACGAGCAGTACTTC
CDR3aa: CASRRSGGPHYEQYF
abundance: -
j_gene: TRBJ2-7
d_gene: TRBD2
v_gene: TRBV6-5

CDR3nt: TGTGCCAGTAGTAAAGCGGGGGGGCTCACCGGGGAGCTGTTTTTT
CDR3aa: CASSKAGGLTGELFF
abundance: -
j_gene: TRBJ2-2
d_gene: TRBD2
v_gene: TRBV19

CDR3nt: TGTGCCAGCAGGGGCGCGAAGGCTAGCGGGGACAATGAGCAGTTCTTC
CDR3aa: CASRGAKASGDNEQFF
abundance: -
j_gene: TRBJ2-1
d_gene: TRBD2
v_gene: TRBV2

CDR3nt: TGTGCCAGCAGTTTATTCCGGACAGGGGGAGCAGATACGCAGTATTTT
CDR3aa: CASSLFRTGGADTQYF
abundance: -
j_gene: TRBJ2-3
d_gene: TRBD1
v_gene: TRBV27